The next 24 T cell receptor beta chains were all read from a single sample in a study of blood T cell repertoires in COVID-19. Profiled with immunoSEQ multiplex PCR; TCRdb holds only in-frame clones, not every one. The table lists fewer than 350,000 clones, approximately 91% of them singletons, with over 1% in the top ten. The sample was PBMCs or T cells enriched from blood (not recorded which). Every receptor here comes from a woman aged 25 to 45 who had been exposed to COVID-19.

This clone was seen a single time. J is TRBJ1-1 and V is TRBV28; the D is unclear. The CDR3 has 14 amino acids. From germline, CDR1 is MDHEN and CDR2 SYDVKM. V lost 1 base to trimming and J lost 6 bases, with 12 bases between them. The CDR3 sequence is CASSLSGSLSEAFF. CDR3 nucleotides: TGTGCCAGCAGTTTATCGGGGTCTCTGTCTGAAGCTTTCTTT.

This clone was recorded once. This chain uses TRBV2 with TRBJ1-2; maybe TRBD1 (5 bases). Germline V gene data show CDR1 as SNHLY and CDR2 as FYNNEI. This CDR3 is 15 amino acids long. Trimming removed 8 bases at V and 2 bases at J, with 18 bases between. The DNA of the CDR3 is TGTGCCAGCGGGGGGTCGGGAAATAGAAACTATGGCTACACCTTC. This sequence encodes CASGGSGNRNYGYTF.

The CDR3: CASSKIPGTENTEAFF. The CDR3 DNA follows: TGCGCCAGCAGTAAAATTCCCGGGACAGAGAACACTGAAGCTTTCTTT. J is TRBJ1-1 and V is TRBV10-1; 7 nucleotides agree with TRBD1. V shed 5 bases and J 1 base; nucleotides not matched to a gene: 10. Germline-derived CDR1 and CDR2 are WNHNN and SYGVQD (reference sequence). The CDR3 totals 16 residues.

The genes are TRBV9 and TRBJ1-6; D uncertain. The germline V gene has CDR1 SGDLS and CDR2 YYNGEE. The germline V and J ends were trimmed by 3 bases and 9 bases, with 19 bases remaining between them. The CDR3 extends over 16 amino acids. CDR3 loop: CASSANPGPTLSPLHF. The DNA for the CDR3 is TGTGCCAGCAGCGCAAACCCTGGCCCAACGCTTTCACCCCTCCACTTT.

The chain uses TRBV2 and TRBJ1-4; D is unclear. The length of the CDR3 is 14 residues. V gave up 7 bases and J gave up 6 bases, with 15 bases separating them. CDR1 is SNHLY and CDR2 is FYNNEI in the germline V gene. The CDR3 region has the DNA TGTGCCAGCAAGGCTGACTCCGCCTATGAAAAACTGTTTTTT. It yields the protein CASKADSAYEKLFF.

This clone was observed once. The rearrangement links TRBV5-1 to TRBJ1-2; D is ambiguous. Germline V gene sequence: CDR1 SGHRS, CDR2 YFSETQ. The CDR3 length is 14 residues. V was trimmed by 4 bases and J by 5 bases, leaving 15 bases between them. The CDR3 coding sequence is TGCGCCAGCAGCCGCGGGGAGACTATATATGGCTACACCTTC. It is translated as CASSRGETIYGYTF.

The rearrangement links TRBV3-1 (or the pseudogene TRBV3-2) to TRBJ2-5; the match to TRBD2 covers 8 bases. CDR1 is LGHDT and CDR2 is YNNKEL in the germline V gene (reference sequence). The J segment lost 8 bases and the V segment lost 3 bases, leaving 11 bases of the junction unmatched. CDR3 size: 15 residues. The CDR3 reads CASSQGAGGLNTQYF. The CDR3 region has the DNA TGTGCCAGCAGCCAGGGGGCGGGAGGCCTTAATACCCAGTACTTC.

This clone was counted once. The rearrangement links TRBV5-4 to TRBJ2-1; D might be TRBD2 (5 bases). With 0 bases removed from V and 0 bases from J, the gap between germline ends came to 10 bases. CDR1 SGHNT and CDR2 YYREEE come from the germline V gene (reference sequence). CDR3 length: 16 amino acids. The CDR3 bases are TGTGCCAGCAGCTTGGGAAGCGGTAACTCCTACAATGAGCAGTTCTTC. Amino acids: CASSLGSGNSYNEQFF. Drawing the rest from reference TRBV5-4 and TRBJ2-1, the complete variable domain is ETGVTQSPTHLIKTRGQQVTLRCSSQSGHNTVSWYQQALGQGPQFIFQYYREEENGRGNFPPRFSGLQFPNYSSELNVNALELDDSALYLCASSLGSGNSYNEQFFGPGTRLTVL.

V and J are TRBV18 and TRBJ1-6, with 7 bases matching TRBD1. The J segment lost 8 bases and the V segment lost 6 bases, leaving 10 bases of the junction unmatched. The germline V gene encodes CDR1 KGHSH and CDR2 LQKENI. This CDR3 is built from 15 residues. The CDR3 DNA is TGTGCCAGCTCTTGGACAGGCCAGATCGATTCACCCCTCCACTTT. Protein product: CASSWTGQIDSPLHF.

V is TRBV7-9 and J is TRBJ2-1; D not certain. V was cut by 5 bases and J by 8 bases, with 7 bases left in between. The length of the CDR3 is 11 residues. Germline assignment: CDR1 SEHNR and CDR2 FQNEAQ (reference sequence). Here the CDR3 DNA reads TGTGCCAGCAGCCTGCAGGATGAGCAGTTCTTC. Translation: CASSLQDEQFF.

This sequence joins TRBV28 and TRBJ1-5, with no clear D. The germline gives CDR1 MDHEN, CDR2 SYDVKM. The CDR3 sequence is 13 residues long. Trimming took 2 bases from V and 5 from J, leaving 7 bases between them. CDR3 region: CASSLDGDQPQHF. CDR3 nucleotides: TGTGCCAGCAGTTTAGACGGGGATCAGCCCCAGCATTTT.

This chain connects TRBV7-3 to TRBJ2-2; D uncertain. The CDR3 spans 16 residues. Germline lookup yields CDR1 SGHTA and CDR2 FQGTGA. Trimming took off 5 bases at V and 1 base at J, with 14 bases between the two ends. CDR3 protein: CASSPSPPRNTGELFF. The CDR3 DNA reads TGTGCCAGCAGCCCTTCGCCACCGAGGAACACCGGGGAGCTGTTTTTT.

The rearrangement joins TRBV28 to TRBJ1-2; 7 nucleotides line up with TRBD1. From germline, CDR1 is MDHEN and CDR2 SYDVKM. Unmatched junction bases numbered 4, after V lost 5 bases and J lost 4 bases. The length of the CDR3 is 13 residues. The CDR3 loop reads CASSPDRVYGYTF. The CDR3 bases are TGTGCCAGCAGTCCCGACAGGGTCTATGGCTACACCTTC.

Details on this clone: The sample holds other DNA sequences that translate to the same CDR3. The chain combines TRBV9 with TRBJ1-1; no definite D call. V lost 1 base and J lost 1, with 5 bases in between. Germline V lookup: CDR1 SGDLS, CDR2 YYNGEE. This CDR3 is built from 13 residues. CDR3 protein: CASSVSGNTEAFF. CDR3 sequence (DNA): TGTGCCAGCAGCGTATCAGGGAACACTGAAGCTTTCTTT.

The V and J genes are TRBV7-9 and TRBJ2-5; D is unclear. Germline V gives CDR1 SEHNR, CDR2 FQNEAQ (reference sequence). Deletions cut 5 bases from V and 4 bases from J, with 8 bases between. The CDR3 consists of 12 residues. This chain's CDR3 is CASSLDRETQYF. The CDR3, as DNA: TGTGCCAGCAGCCTAGATAGAGAGACCCAGTACTTC.

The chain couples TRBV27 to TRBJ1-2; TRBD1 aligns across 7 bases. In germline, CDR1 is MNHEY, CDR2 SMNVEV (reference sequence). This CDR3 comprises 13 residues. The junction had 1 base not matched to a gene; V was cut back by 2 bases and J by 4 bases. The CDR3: CASSLRGLYGYTF. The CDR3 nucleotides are TGTGCCAGCAGTTTAAGGGGGCTCTATGGCTACACCTTC.

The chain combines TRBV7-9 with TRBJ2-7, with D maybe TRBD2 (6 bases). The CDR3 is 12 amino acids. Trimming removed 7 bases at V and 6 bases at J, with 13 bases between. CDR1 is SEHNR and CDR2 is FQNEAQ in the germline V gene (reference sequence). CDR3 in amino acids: CASIPQGGEQYF. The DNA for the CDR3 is TGTGCCAGCATCCCCCAGGGAGGCGAGCAGTACTTC.

The DNA for the CDR3 is TGTGCCAGCAGTTACTCAACAGGAGCTAACTATGGCTACACCTTC. This sequence encodes CASSYSTGANYGYTF. The rearrangement joins TRBV6-5 to TRBJ1-2; perhaps TRBD1 as D (5 bases). The length of the CDR3 is 15 residues. Germline lookup yields CDR1 MNHEY and CDR2 SVGAGI. V was trimmed by 0 bases and J by 0 bases, leaving 8 bases between them.

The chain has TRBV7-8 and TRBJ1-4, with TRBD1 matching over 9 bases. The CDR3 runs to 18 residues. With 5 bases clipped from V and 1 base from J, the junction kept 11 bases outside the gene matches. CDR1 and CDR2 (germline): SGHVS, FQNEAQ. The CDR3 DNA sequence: TGTGCCAGCAGCCCGTCGGCATACAGGGGGCAAACTAATGAAAAACTGTTTTTT. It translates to CASSPSAYRGQTNEKLFF.

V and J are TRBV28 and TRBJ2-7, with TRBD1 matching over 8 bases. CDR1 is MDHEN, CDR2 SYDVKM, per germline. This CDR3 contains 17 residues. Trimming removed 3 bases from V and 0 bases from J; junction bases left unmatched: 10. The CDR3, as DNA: TGTGCCAGCAGTTTTTTCGGACAGGGTCGCCTCTCCTACGAGCAGTACTTC. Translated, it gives CASSFFGQGRLSYEQYF.

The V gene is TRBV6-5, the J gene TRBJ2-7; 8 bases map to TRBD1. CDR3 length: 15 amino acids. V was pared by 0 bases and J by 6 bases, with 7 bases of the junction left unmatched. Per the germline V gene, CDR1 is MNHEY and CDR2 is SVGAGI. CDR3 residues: CASSYSRTGSSEQYF. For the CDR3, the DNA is TGTGCCAGCAGTTACTCAAGGACAGGGTCTTCCGAGCAGTACTTC.

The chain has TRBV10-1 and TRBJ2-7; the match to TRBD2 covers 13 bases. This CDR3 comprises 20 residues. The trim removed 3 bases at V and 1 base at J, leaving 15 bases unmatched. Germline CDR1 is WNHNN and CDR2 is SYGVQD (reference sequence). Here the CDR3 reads CASSETHGLAGVGGSYEQYF. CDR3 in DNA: TGCGCCAGCAGTGAAACACATGGACTAGCGGGAGTAGGAGGGTCCTACGAGCAGTACTTC.

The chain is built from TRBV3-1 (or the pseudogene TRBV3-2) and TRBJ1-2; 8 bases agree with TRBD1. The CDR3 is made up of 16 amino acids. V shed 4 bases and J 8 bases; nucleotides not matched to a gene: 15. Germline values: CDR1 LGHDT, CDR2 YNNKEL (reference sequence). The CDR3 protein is CASSPGQGMGIFGYTF. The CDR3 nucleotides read TGTGCCAGCAGCCCCGGACAGGGTATGGGGATATTCGGCTACACCTTC.

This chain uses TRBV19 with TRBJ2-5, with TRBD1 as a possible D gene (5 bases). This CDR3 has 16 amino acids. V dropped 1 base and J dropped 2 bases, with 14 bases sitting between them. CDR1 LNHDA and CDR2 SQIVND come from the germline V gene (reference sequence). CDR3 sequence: CASSIGSHRIQETQYF. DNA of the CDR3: TGTGCCAGTAGTATAGGTTCTCACAGGATACAAGAGACCCAGTACTTC.